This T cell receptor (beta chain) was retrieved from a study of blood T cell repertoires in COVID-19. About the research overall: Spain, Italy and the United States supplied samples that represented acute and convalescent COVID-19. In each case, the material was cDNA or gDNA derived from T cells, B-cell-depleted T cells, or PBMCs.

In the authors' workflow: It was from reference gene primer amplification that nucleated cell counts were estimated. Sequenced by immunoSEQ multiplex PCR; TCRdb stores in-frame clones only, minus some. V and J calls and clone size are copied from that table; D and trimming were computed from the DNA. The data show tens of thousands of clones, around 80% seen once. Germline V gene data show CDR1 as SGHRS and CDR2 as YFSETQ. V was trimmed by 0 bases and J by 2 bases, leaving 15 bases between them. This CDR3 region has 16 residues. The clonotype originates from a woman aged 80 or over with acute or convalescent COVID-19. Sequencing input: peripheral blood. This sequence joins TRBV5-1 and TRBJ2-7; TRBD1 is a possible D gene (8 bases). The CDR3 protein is CASSLAPTGGAYEQYF. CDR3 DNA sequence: TGCGCCAGCAGCTTGGCCCCCACAGGGGGGGCCTACGAGCAGTACTTC.